This T cell receptor beta chain was sequenced in a study of blood T cell repertoires in COVID-19. Study-level information: Material from acute and convalescent COVID-19 was sourced from the United States, Italy and Spain. PBMCs, B-cell-depleted T cells, or T cells provided the cDNA or gDNA that made up the material.

Germline-derived CDR1 and CDR2 are ENHRY and SYGVKD. V was shortened by 5 bases and J by 2 bases, with 13 bases between the two germline ends. This CDR3 has 14 amino acids. In the authors' methods: Nucleated cell counts were estimated from reference gene primer amplification. Measured with immunoSEQ multiplex PCR; TCRdb has only the in-frame clones, and not every one. V, J and clone size reflect that table, while D and trimming were determined from the DNA. The sample includes over 300,000 clones, 90% of them seen just once. The source material was peripheral blood. The source of this sequence is a man between 18 and 35 years old with active or convalescent COVID-19. The chain is built from TRBV10-3 and TRBJ2-7; D ambiguous. The CDR3 here is CAISRTSSAYEQYF. The CDR3 region has the DNA TGTGCCATCAGTCGAACATCAAGTGCCTACGAGCAGTACTTC.